The entry below describes one TCR beta chain. Its antigen is unidentified. The data stem from a study of a mutant IDH1 vaccine in newly diagnosed glioma. As for the study in general: Commencement of vaccination occurred 4-6 weeks following radiotherapy alone, or concurrently with temozolomide cycles.

The CDR3 is made up of 15 amino acids. Germline CDR1 SGHTA, CDR2 FQGNSA. Trimming left V 5 bases short and J 3 bases short, with 16 bases between. Time point specified: week 35, safety follow-up. In the vaccine, a single dose held 300 ug of the mutant IDH1 20-mer peptide, along with topical imiquimod. Donors had new IDH1-mutant astrocytomas of WHO grade 3 or 4 (ATRX-lost). Only in-frame clones appear in the TCRdb table, and some are missing; sequencing was by immunoSEQ multiplex PCR. The data contain around 31,000 clones, approximately 80% of them singletons. The sample was PBMCs, taken from a glioma patient whose treatment included an IDH1 peptide vaccine. The chain uses TRBV7-2 and TRBJ1-2; D gene unclear. The sequence derives from a woman in her thirties or forties with glioma. This CDR3 is CASSEAADADYGYTF. The DNA for the CDR3 is TGTGCCAGCAGCGAAGCGGCCGACGCGGACTATGGCTACACCTTC.